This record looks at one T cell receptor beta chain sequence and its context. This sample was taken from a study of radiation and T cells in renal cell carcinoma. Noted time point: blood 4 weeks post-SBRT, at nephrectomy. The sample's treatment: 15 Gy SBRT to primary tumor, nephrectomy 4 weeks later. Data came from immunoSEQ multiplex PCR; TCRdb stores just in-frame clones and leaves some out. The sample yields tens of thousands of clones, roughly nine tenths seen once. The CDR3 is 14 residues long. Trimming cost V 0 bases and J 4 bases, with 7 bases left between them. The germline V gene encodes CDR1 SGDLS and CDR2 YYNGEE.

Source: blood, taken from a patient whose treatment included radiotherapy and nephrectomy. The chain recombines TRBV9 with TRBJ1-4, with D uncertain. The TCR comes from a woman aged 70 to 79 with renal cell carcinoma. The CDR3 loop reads CASSVEAINEKLFF. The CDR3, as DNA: TGTGCCAGCAGCGTAGAAGCGATTAATGAAAAACTGTTTTTT. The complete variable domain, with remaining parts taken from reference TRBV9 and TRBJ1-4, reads DSGVTQTPKHLITATGQRVTLRCSPRSGDLSVYWYQQSLDQGLQFLIQYYNGEERAKGNILERFSAQQFPDLHSELNLSSLELGDSALYFCASSVEAINEKLFFGSGTQLSVL.